The source of this T cell receptor beta chain is a study of tumour-infiltrating T cells in Burkitt lymphoma. Only in-frame clones appear in the TCRdb table, and some are missing; sequencing was by immunoSEQ multiplex PCR. The sample has about 6,300 clones, 10% seen once; the top ten hold approximately 2.4%. This clone was detected a few times. CDR3 length: 13 residues. Germline V gene data show CDR1 as LNHDA and CDR2 as SQIVND (reference sequence). Trimming stripped 4 bases from V and 8 bases from J, with 11 bases between. The material sequenced was tumor tissue. The source is a human donor with diffuse large B-cell lymphoma. The V gene is TRBV19, the J gene TRBJ1-4; unclear D gene. The DNA for the CDR3 is TGTGCCAGTAGTAAACGGGCGGGGGAAAAACTGTTTTTT. Translating gives CASSKRAGEKLFF.